This entry lists 6 T cell receptor beta chains sequenced from one sample in a study of cytomegalovirus exposure and HLA in healthy donors. Repertoires were generated with immunoSEQ multiplex PCR, while TCRdb's copy carries only in-frame clones and drops some. This sample yields approximately 65,000 clones, of which about 92% are seen a single time; about 5.4% belongs to the top ten. The sequenced material came from PBMCs. These receptors were taken from a man between 18 and 35 years old in good health and CMV-seropositive.

This chain links TRBV7-6 with TRBJ2-3, with TRBD2 matching over 8 bases. Germline V gene lookup returns CDR1 SGHVS and CDR2 FNYEAQ. The CDR3 loop spans 16 amino acids. V gave up 4 bases and J gave up 5 bases; unmatched junction bases: 11. This chain's CDR3 is CASSSTIAGSVDTQYF. The CDR3, as DNA: TGTGCCAGCAGCTCAACAATAGCGGGATCAGTAGATACGCAGTATTTT.

This clone showed up just once. The rearrangement joins TRBV6-5 to TRBJ2-3; D is unresolved. V lost 8 bases to trimming and J lost 2 bases, with 5 bases between them. There are 11 residues in the CDR3. CDR1 MNHEY and CDR2 SVGAGI come from the germline V gene. The CDR3 region has the DNA TGTGCCAGCGCGGACACAGATACGCAGTATTTT. Protein product: CASADTDTQYF.

This clone was seen a handful of times. The chain is built from TRBV25-1 and TRBJ1-5, with 8 bases fitting TRBD1. This CDR3 has 15 amino acids. Germline CDR1 and CDR2: MGHDK and SYGVNS. J was trimmed by 4 bases and V by 3 bases; bases with no gene match: 5. CDR3 nucleotide sequence: TGTGCCAGCAGTGACGACAGGGGCTTAAATCAGCCCCAGCATTTT. This translates into CASSDDRGLNQPQHF.

This rearrangement joins TRBV28 to TRBJ2-3; D is possibly TRBD2 (5 bases). Looked up from germline, CDR1 is MDHEN and CDR2 is SYDVKM. The CDR3 covers 15 residues. Trimming took off 6 bases at V and 0 bases at J, with 13 bases between the two ends. CDR3 in DNA: TGTGCCAGCAGCCGAATAGCGAGTAGCACAGATACGCAGTATTTT. Protein sequence: CASSRIASSTDTQYF.

V gene TRBV5-4 combines with J gene TRBJ2-7, with 7 bases identical to TRBD1. Germline assignment: CDR1 SGHNT and CDR2 YYREEE (reference sequence). The CDR3 contains 13 residues. V trimming: 3 bases; J trimming: 0 bases; junction bases outside the gene matches: 0. The CDR3 bases are TGTGCCAGCAGCTGGGACAGCTCCTACGAGCAGTACTTC. Encoded protein: CASSWDSSYEQYF.

The chain recombines TRBV6-5 with TRBJ2-1, with 8 nucleotides matching TRBD1. V was clipped by 6 bases and J by 9 bases; unmatched bases: 4. Germline CDR1 reads MNHEY; CDR2 reads SVGAGI. The CDR3 loop spans 12 amino acids. The CDR3 reads CASRDRVGEQFF. The CDR3 coding sequence is TGTGCCAGCAGGGACAGGGTAGGTGAGCAGTTCTTC.